This is a list of T cell receptor beta chains from one sample in a study of cytomegalovirus exposure and HLA in healthy donors. Generated by immunoSEQ multiplex PCR, the TCRdb table keeps only in-frame clones and is missing some. In the table there are about 150,000 clones, about 87% of which are singletons. The sample was PBMCs. The receptors come from a woman aged 25 to 39 in good health and CMV-seropositive. The CDR3 runs from the conserved cysteine through the conserved F or W. D genes are given only for firm matches. Size tells how often a clone was seen (once, few, many) or the class of an expanded clone, and some rows leave it out.

CDR3 protein,CDR3 DNA,J gene,clone size,D gene,V gene
CASSIDLLAGVNEQFF,TGTGCCAGTAGTATAGACCTACTAGCGGGGGTGAATGAGCAGTTCTTC,TRBJ2-1,NA,TRBD2,TRBV19
CASSPLATYNEQFF,TGTGCCAGCAGCCCACTAGCGACTTACAATGAGCAGTTCTTC,TRBJ2-1,NA,TRBD2,TRBV9
CASEGVGLAGVYETQYF,TGTGCCAGCGAGGGGGTGGGACTAGCGGGAGTTTATGAGACCCAGTACTTC,TRBJ2-5,NA,TRBD2,TRBV6-4
CASSIGGGGTDTQYF,TGTGCCAGTAGTATAGGGGGCGGGGGCACAGATACGCAGTATTTT,TRBJ2-3,NA,NA,TRBV19
CASSSWTGSRYYEQYF,TGTGCCAGCAGCTCGTGGACAGGGAGCCGCTACTACGAGCAGTACTTC,TRBJ2-7,NA,TRBD1,TRBV11-2
CASSYTGKETQYF,TGTGCCAGCAGTTACACAGGAAAAGAGACCCAGTACTTC,TRBJ2-5,NA,NA,TRBV2
CSIILRQGAKSGNTIYF,TGTTCAATCATCCTAAGACAGGGGGCGAAATCTGGAAACACCATATATTTT,TRBJ1-3,NA,NA,TRBV7-5
CATKPSEQFF,TGTGCCACCAAGCCAAGTGAGCAGTTCTTC,TRBJ2-1,NA,NA,TRBV28
CATSRDQGLGQPQHF,TGTGCCACCAGCAGAGATCAGGGACTGGGGCAGCCCCAGCATTTT,TRBJ1-5,NA,NA,TRBV15
CASSLRSTGDPYEQYF,TGTGCCAGCAGTTTAAGGTCGACAGGTGATCCCTACGAGCAGTACTTC,TRBJ2-7,NA,NA,TRBV28
CASSLALAGESYEQYF,TGTGCCAGCAGCTTAGCATTGGCGGGAGAAAGCTACGAGCAGTACTTC,TRBJ2-7,NA,TRBD2,TRBV13
CASSQASRQFF,TGCGCCAGCAGCCAAGCTAGCCGGCAGTTCTTC,TRBJ2-1,once,NA,TRBV4-1
CASSLLNGVTDTQYF,TGTGCCAGCAGCTTGCTTAACGGAGTCACAGATACGCAGTATTTT,TRBJ2-3,NA,NA,TRBV5-4
CASNRGSANYGYTF,TGTGCCAGTAATCGGGGGTCTGCTAACTATGGCTACACCTTC,TRBJ1-2,NA,NA,TRBV9
CTSSQCGQGEDSNQPQHF,TGCACCAGCAGCCAGTGTGGACAGGGGGAAGATAGCAATCAGCCCCAGCATTTT,TRBJ1-5,NA,NA,TRBV1
CASSSAGTGGYEQYF,TGTGCCAGCAGCTCTGCCGGGACAGGGGGGTACGAGCAGTACTTC,TRBJ2-7,NA,TRBD1,TRBV11-2
CASSLVAGENEKLFF,TGCGCCAGCAGCTTGGTAGCAGGGGAAAATGAAAAACTGTTTTTT,TRBJ1-4,NA,NA,TRBV5-1
CASSYWTGIHEQYF,TGTGCCAGCAGCTACTGGACAGGGATCCACGAGCAGTACTTC,TRBJ2-7,NA,TRBD1,TRBV13
CASSLRQDSDTQYF,TGTGCCAGCAGCTTGCGACAGGATTCGGATACGCAGTATTTT,TRBJ2-3,NA,NA,TRBV5-4
CASAKGGRNEQFF,TGTGCCAGCGCAAAAGGAGGACGAAATGAGCAGTTCTTC,TRBJ2-1,once,NA,TRBV9
CASSSQGEQYF,TGTGCCAGCAGCTCCCAGGGTGAGCAGTACTTC,TRBJ2-7,few,NA,TRBV7-8
CSVVDGSSDTQYF,TGCAGCGTGGTGGACGGGAGCTCCGATACGCAGTATTTT,TRBJ2-3,once,NA,TRBV29-1